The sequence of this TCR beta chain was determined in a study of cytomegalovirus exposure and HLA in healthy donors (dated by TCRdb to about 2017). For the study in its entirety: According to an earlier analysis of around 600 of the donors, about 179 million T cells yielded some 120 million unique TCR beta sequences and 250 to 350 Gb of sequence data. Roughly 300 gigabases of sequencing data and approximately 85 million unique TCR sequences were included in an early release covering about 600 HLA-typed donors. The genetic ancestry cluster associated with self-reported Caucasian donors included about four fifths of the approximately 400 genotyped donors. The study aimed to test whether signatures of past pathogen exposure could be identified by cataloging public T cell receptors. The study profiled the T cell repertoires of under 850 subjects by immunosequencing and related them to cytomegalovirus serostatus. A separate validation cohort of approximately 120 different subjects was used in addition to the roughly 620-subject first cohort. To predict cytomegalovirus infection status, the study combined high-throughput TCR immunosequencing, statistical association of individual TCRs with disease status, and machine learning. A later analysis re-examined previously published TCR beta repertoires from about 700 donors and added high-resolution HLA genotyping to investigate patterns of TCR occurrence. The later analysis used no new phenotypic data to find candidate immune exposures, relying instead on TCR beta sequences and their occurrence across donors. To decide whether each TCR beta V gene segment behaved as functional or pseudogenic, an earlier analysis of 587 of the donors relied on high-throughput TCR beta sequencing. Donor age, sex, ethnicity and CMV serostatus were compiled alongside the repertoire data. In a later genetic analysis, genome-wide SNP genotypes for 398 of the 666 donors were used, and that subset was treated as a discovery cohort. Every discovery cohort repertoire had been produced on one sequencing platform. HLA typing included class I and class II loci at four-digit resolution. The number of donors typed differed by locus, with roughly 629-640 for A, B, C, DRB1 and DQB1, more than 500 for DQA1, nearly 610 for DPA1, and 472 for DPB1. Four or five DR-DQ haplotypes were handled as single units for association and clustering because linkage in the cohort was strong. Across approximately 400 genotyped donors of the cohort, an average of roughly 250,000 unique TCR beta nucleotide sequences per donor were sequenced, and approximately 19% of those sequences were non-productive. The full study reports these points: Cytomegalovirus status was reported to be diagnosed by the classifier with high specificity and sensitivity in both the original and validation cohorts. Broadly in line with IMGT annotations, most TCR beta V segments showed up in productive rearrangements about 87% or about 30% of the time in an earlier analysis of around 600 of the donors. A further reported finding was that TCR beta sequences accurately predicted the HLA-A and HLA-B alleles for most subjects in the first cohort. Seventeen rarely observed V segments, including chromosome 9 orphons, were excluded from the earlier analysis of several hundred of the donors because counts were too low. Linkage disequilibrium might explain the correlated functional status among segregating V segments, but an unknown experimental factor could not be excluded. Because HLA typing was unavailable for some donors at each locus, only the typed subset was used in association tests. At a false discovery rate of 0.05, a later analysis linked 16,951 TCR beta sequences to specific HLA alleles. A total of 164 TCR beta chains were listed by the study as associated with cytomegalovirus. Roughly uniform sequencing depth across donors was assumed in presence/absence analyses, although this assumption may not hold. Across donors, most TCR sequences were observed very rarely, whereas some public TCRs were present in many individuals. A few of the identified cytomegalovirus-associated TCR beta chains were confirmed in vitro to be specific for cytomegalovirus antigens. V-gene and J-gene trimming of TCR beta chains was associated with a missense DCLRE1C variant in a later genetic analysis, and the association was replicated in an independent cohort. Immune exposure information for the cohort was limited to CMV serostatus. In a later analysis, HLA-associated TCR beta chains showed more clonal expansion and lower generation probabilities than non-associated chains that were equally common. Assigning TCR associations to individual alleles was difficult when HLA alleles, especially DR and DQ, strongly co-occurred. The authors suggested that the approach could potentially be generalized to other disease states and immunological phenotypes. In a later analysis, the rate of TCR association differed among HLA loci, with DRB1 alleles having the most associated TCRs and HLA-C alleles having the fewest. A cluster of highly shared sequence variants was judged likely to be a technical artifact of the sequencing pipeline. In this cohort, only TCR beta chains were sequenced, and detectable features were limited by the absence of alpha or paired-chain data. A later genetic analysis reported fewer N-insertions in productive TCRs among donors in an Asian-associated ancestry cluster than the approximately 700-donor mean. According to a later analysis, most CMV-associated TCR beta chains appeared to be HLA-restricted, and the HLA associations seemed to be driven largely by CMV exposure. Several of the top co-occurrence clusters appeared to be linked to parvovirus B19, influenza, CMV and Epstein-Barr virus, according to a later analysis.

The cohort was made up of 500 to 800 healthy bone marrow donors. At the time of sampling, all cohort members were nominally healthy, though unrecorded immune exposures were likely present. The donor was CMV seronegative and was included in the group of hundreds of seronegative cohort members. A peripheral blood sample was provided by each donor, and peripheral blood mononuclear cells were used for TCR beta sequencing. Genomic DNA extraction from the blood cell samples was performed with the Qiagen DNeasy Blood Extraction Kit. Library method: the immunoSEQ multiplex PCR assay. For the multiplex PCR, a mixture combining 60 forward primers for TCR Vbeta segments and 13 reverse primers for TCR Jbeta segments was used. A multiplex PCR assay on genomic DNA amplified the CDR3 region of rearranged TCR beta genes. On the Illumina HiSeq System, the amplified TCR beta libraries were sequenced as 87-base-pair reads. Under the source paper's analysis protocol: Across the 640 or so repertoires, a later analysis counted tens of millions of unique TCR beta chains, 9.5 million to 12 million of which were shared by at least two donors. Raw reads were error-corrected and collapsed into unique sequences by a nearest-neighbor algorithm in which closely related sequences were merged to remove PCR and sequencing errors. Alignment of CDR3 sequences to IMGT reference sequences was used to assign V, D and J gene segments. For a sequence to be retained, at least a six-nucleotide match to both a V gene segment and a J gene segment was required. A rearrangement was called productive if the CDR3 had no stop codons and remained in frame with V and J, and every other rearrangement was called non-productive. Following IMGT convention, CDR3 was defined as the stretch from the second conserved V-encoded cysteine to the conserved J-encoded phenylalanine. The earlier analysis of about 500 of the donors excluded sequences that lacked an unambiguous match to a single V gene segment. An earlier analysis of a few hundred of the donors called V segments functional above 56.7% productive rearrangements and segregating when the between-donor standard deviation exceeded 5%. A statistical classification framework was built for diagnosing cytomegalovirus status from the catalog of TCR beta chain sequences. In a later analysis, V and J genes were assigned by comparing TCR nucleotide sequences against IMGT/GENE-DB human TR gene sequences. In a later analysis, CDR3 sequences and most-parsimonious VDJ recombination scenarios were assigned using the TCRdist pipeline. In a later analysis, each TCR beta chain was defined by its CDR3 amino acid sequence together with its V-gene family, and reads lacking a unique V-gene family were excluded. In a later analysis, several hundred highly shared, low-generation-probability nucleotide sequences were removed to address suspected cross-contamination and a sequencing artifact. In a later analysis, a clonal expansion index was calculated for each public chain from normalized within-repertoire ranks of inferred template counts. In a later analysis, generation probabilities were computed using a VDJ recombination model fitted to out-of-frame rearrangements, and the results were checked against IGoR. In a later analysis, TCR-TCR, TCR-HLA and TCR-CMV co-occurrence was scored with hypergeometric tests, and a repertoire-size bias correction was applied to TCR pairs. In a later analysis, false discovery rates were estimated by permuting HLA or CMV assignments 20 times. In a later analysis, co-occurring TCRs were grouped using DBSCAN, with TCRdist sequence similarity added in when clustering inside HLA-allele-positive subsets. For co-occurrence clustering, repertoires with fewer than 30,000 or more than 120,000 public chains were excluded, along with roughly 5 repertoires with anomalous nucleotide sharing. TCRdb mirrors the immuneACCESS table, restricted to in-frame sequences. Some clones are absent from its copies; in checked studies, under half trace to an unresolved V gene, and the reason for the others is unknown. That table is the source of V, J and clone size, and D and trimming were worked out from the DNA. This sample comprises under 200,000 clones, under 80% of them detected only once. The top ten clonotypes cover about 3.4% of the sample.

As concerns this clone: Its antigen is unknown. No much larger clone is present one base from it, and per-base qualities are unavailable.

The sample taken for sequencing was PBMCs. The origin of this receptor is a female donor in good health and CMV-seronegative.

The DNA reads TGTGCCAGCAGCTTAGGCCTATCAGGGGGTCGCTCTGGAAACACCATATATTTT. It translates to CASSLGLSGGRSGNTIYF. The rearranged chain carries TRBV7-8 and TRBJ1-3, and 7 junctional nucleotides match TRBD1. Germline trimming: 1 base from V, 0 bases from J; junction bases outside gene matches: 9. Including the terminal cysteine and phenylalanine, the CDR3 comprises 18 residues. The kept DNA is CDR3 alone, 54 bases in frame from the first base. Taken from the germline V gene, the CDR1 and CDR2 loops are SGHVS and FQNEAQ.